These 6 T cell receptor beta chains came from one sample sequenced in a study of sequential checkpoint blockade in melanoma. Repertoires were generated with immunoSEQ multiplex PCR, while TCRdb's copy carries only in-frame clones and drops some. The sample carries approximately 10,000 clones, 77% recorded once. Treatment indicated: randomized to nivolumab then ipilimumab (arm A) or the reverse (arm B). This specimen consisted of CD8+ T cells sorted from blood (inferred from file names), obtained from a patient given nivolumab and ipilimumab in sequence. These receptors all come from a human donor with melanoma.

As concerns this clone: Sequence at one end of the junction differs from germline and may be a read error. The CDR3, as DNA: TGTGTCATCAGTGCAGGGGGCGCAGGACAGCCCCAGCATTTT. Translating it yields CVISAGGAGQPQHF. The rearrangement joins TRBV10-3 to TRBJ1-5, with TRBD1 matching over 8 bases. Germline V gene lookup returns CDR1 ENHRY and CDR2 SYGVKD. CDR3 size: 14 residues.

V usage is TRBV4-1 and J usage is TRBJ2-7, with 8 nucleotides matching TRBD2. From germline, CDR1 is MGHRA and CDR2 YSYEKL. Unmatched junction bases numbered 7, after V lost 6 bases and J lost 3 bases. This CDR3 contains 14 residues. CDR3 sequence reads: CASSLLAEDYEQYF. Here the CDR3 DNA reads TGCGCCAGCAGTCTACTAGCGGAGGACTACGAGCAGTACTTC.

The chain joins TRBV18 to TRBJ2-1; maybe TRBD1 (5 bases). The CDR3 length is 19 residues. The ends were cut back, 3 bases at V and 4 bases at J, with 25 bases in the middle. Germline V gives CDR1 KGHSH, CDR2 LQKENI. The CDR3 bases are TGTGCCAGCTCACCGTGGACAAACACTTCTACCCCGGGTTACAATGAGCAGTTCTTC. Protein sequence: CASSPWTNTSTPGYNEQFF.

The chain uses TRBV29-1 and TRBJ2-7; D is ambiguous. The germline V gene has CDR1 SQVTM and CDR2 ANQGSEA. This CDR3 region has 11 residues. V gave up 4 bases and J gave up 6 bases, with 10 bases separating them. The CDR3 region has the DNA TGCAGCGTTGGCAAGCGTGCCGAGCAGTACTTC. This sequence encodes CSVGKRAEQYF.

This clone turned up a few times. The chain combines TRBV7-2 with TRBJ2-1; TRBD2 aligns across 10 bases. Germline values: CDR1 SGHTA, CDR2 FQGNSA. Unmatched junction bases numbered 8, after V lost 4 bases and J lost 5 bases. The CDR3 length is 16 residues. In DNA, the CDR3 is TGTGCCAGCAGCTATCCTAGCGGGAGTAGGGACAATGAGCAGTTCTTC. As protein: CASSYPSGSRDNEQFF.

The rearrangement joins TRBV12-2 to TRBJ1-6; the tabulated D call, TRBD1, remains unverified against the DNA. TRBV12-2 is noted as a pseudogene. This CDR3 has 15 residues. The CDR3 sequence: CASRLFWTGDSPLHF. CDR3 nucleotide sequence: TGTGCAAGTCGCTTATTCTGGACAGGGGATTCACCCCTCCACTTT.